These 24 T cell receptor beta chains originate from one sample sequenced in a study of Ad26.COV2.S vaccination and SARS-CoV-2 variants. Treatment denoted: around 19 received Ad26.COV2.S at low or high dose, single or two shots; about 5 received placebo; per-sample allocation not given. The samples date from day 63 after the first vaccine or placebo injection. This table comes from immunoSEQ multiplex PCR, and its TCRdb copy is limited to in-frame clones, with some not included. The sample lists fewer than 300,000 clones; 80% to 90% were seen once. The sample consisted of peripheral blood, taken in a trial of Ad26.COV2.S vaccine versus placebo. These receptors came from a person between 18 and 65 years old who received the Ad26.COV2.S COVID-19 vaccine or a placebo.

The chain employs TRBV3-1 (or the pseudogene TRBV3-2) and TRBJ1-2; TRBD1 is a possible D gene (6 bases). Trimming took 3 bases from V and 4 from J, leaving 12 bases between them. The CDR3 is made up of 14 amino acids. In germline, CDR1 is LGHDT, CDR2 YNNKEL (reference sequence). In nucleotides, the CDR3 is TGTGCCAGCAGCCATTTCGGACAGATCTATGGCTACACCTTC. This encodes CASSHFGQIYGYTF.

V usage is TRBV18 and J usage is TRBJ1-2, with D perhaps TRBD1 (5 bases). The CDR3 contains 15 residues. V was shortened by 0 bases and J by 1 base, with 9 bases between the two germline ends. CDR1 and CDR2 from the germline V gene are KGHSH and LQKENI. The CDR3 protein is CASSPPSQVNYGYTF. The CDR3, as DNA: TGTGCCAGCTCACCACCGTCACAGGTTAACTATGGCTACACCTTC.

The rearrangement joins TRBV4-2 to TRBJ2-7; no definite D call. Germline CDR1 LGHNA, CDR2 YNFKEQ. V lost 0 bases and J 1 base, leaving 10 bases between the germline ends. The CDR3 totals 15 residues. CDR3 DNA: TGTGCCAGCAGCCAAGACTCGGGCAGATCCTACGAGCAGTACTTC. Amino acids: CASSQDSGRSYEQYF.

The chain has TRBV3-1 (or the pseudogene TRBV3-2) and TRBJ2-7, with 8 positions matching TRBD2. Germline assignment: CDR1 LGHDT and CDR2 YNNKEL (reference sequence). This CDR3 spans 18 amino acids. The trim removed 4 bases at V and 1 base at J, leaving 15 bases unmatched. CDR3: CASSPFGRANPQSYEQYF. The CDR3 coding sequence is TGTGCCAGCAGCCCCTTCGGGAGGGCGAACCCCCAATCCTACGAGCAGTACTTC.

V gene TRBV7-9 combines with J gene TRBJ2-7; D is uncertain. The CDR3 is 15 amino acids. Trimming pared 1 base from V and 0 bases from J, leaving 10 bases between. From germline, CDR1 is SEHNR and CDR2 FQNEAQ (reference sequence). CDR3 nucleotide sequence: TGTGCCAGCAGCTTAGTAGCATTAAGCTCCTACGAGCAGTACTTC. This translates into CASSLVALSSYEQYF.

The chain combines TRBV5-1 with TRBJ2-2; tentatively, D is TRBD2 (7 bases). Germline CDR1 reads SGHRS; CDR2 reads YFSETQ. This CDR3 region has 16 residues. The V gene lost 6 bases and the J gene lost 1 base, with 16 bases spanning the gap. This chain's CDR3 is CASKYTGRENTGELFF. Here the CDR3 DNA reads TGCGCCAGCAAATACACAGGGAGGGAGAACACCGGGGAGCTGTTTTTT.

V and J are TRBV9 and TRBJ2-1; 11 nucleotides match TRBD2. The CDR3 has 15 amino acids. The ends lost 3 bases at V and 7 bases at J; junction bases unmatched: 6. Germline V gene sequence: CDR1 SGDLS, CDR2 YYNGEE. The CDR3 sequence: CASSDSSGGWNEQFF. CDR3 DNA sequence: TGTGCCAGCAGCGACTCTAGCGGGGGGTGGAATGAGCAGTTCTTC.

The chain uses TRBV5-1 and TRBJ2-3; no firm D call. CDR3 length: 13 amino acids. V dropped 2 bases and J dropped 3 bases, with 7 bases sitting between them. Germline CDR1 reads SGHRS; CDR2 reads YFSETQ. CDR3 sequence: CASSFGSTDTQYF. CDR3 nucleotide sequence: TGCGCCAGCAGCTTCGGCTCAACAGATACGCAGTATTTT.

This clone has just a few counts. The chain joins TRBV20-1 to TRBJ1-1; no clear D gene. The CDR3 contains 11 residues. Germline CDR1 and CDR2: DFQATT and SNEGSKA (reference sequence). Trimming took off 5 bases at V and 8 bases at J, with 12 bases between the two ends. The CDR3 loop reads CSAGRTLEAFF. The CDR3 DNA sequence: TGCAGTGCTGGGAGGACCCTCGAAGCTTTCTTT.

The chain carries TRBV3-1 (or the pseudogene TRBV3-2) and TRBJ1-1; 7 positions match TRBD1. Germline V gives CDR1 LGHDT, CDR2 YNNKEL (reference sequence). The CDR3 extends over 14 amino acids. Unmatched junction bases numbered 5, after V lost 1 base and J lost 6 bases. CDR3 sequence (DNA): TGTGCCAGCAGCCAAGCAGGGGGTATCGCTGAAGCTTTCTTT. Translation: CASSQAGGIAEAFF.

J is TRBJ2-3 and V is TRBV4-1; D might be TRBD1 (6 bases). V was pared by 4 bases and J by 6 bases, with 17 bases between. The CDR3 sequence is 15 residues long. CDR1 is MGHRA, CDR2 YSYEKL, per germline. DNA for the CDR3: TGCGCCAGCAGCCCCGCCGGGAACAGGGCCGATACGCAGTATTTT. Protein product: CASSPAGNRADTQYF.

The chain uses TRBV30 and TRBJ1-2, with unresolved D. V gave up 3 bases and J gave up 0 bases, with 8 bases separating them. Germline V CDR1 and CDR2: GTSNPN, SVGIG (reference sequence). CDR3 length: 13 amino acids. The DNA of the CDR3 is TGTGCCTGGAGACCGGGAACTAACTATGGCTACACCTTC. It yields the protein CAWRPGTNYGYTF. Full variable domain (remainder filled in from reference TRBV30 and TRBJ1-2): SQTIHQWPATLVQPVGSPLSLECTVEGTSNPNLYWYRQAAGRGLQLLFYSVGIGQISSEVPQNLSASRPQDRQFILSSKKLLLSDSGFYLCAWRPGTNYGYTFGSGTRLTVV.

The CDR3 bases are TGTGCCAGCTCAGCTGGGACAGTTAACACTGAAGCTTTCTTT. Its translation is CASSAGTVNTEAFF. V usage is TRBV18 and J usage is TRBJ1-1, with 7 bases matching TRBD1. The V gene's germline CDR1 is KGHSH and CDR2 LQKENI. CDR3 size: 14 residues. After removal of 5 bases from V and 2 bases from J, the junction contained 5 bases not matched to a gene.

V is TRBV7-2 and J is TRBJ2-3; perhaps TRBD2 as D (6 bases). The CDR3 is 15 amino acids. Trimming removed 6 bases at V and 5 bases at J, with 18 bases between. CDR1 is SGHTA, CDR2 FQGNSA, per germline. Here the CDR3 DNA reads TGTGCCAGCAGGGGCGGGACTCAGCCGAGAGATACGCAGTATTTT. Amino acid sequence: CASRGGTQPRDTQYF.

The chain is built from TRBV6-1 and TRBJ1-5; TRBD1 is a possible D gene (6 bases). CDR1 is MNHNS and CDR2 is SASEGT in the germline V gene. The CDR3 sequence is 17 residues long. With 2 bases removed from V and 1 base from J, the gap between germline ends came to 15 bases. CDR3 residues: CASSEKGGGVSNQPQHF. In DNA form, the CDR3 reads TGTGCCAGCAGTGAAAAGGGAGGGGGGGTGAGCAATCAGCCCCAGCATTTT.

The CDR3, as DNA: TGTGCTAGTGGTTTGTTCCGCTACGAGCAGTACTTC. Translated: CASGLFRYEQYF. The V gene is TRBV12-5, the J gene TRBJ2-7; D not certain. Trimming pared 2 bases from V and 3 bases from J, leaving 5 bases between. Germline CDR1 is LGHNT and CDR2 is FRNRAP. The CDR3 contains 12 residues.

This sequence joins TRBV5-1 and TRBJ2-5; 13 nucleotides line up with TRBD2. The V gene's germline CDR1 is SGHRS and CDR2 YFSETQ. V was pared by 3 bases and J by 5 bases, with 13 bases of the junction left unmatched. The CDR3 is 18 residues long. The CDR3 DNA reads TGCGCCAGCAGCTGGTCTCCGGGACTAGCGGGACCCGGGGAGACCCAGTACTTC. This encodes CASSWSPGLAGPGETQYF.

The CDR3 loop reads CASSLGGAGQPQHF. The CDR3 DNA follows: TGTGCCAGCAGTTTAGGGGGCGCAGGGCAGCCCCAGCATTTT. J is TRBJ1-5 and V is TRBV6-5, with 7 bases lining up with TRBD1. Germline V gene lookup returns CDR1 MNHEY and CDR2 SVGAGI. The V segment lost 4 bases and the J segment 7 bases; nucleotides outside the gene matches: 7. This CDR3 has 14 amino acids.

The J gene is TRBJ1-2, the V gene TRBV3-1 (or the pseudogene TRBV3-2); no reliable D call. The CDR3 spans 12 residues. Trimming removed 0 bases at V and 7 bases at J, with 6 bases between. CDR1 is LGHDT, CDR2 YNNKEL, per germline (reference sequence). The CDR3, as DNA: TGTGCCAGCAGCCAAGAACGGGCTGGCTACACCTTC. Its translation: CASSQERAGYTF.

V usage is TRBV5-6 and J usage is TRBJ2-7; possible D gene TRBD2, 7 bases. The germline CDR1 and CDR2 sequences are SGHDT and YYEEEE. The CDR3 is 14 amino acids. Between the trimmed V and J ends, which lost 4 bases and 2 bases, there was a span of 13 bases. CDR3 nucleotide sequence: TGTGCCAGCAGCCCGGGGGGCAGGCCCTACGAGCAGTACTTC. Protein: CASSPGGRPYEQYF. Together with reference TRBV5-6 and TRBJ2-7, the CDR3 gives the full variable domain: DAGVTQSPTHLIKTRGQQVTLRCSPKSGHDTVSWYQQALGQGPQFIFQYYEEEERQRGNFPDRFSGHQFPNYSSELNVNALLLGDSALYLCASSPGGRPYEQYFGPGTRLTVT.

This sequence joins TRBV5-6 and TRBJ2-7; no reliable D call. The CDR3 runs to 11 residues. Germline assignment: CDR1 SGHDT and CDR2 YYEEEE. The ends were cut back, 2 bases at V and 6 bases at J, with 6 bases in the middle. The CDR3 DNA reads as TGTGCCAGCAGCTTCCTTGGCGAGCAGTACTTC. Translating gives CASSFLGEQYF.

The CDR3 sequence: CASSLRINEKLFF. The CDR3 coding sequence is TGCGCCAGCAGCTTGAGGATTAATGAAAAACTGTTTTTT. This chain uses TRBV5-1 with TRBJ1-4, with D unclear. The CDR3 loop spans 13 amino acids. The germline CDR1 and CDR2 sequences are SGHRS and YFSETQ. The V and J ends lost 1 base and 4 bases respectively, with 5 bases between them. The full variable domain, with the rest looked up from reference TRBV5-1 and TRBJ1-4, is KAGVTQTPRYLIKTRGQQVTLSCSPISGHRSVSWYQQTPGQGLQFLFEYFSETQRNKGNFPGRFSGRQFSNSRSEMNVSTLELGDSALYLCASSLRINEKLFFGSGTQLSVL.

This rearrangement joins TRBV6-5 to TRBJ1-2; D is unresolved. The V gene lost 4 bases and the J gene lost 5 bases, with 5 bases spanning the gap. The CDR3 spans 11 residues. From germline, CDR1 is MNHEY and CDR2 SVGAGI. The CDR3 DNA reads TGTGCCAGCAGTTCCACGTATGGCTACACCTTC. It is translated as CASSSTYGYTF.

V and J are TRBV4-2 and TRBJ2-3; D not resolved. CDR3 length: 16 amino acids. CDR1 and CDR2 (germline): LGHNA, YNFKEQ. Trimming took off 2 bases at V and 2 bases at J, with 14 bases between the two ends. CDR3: CASSQRWSQSTDTQYF. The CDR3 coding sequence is TGTGCCAGCAGCCAAAGGTGGAGTCAGTCCACAGATACGCAGTATTTT.